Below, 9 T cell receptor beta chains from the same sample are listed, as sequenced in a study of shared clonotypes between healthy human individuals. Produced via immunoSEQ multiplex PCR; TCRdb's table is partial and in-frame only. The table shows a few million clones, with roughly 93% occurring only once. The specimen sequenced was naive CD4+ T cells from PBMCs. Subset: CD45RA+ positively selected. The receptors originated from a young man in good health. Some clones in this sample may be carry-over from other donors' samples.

CDR3: CASSSEGNTGELFF. The CDR3 nucleotides are TGCGCCAGCAGCTCCGAGGGGAACACCGGGGAGCTGTTTTTT. The chain is built from TRBV5-1 and TRBJ2-2, with D possibly matching TRBD2 (5 bases). There are 14 residues in the CDR3. Trimming left V 3 bases short and J 1 base short, with 7 bases between. In germline, CDR1 is SGHRS, CDR2 YFSETQ.

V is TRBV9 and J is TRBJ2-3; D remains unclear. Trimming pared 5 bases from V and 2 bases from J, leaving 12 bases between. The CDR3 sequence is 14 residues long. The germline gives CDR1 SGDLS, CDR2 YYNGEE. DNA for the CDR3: TGTGCCAGCAGACCGGGCCAACTCACAGATACGCAGTATTTT. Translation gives CASRPGQLTDTQYF.

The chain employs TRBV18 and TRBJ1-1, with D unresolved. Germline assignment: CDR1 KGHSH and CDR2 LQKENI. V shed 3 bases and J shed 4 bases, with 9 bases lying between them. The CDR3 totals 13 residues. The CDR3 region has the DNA TGTGCCAGCTCACCCTCCCAGTCCACTGAAGCTTTCTTT. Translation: CASSPSQSTEAFF.

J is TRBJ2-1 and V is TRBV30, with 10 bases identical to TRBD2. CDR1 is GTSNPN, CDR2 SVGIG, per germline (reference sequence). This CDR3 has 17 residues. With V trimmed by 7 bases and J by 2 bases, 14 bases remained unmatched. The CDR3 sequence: CASGASGSKKAYNEQFF. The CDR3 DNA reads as TGTGCCTCCGGGGCTAGCGGGAGTAAAAAGGCCTACAATGAGCAGTTCTTC. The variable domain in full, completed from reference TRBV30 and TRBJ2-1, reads SQTIHQWPATLVQPVGSPLSLECTVEGTSNPNLYWYRQAAGRGLQLLFYSVGIGQISSEVPQNLSASRPQDRQFILSSKKLLLSDSGFYLCASGASGSKKAYNEQFFGPGTRLTVL.

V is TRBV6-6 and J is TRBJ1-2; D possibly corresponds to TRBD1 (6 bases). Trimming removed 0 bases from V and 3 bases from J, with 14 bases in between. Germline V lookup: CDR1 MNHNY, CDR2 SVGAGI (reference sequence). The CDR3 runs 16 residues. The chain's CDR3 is CASSYSTGSIDYGYTF. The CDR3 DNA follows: TGTGCCAGCAGTTACTCTACAGGGAGTATAGACTATGGCTACACCTTC.

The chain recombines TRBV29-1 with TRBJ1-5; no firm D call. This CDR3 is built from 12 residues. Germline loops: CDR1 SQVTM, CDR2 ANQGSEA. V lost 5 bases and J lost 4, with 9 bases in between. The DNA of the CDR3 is TGCAGCGTTAGGGCACCGAATCAGCCCCAGCATTTT. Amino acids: CSVRAPNQPQHF.

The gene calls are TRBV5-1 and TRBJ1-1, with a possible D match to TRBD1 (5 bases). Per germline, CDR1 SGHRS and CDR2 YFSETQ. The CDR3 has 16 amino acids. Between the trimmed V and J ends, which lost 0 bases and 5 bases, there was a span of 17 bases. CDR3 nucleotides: TGCGCCAGCAGCTTGGGAGGGGCAGGGTTTTCGACTGAAGCTTTCTTT. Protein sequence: CASSLGGAGFSTEAFF.

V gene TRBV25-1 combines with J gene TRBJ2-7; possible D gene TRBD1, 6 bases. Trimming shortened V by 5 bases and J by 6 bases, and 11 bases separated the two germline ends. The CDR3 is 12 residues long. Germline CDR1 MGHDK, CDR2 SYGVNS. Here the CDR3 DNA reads TGTGCCAGCAGTTCCAGGGGCGCCGAGCAGTACTTC. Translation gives CASSSRGAEQYF.

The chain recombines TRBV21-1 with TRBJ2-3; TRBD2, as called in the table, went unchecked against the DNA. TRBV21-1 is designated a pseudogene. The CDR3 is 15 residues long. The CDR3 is CASSIRAGVPDTQYF. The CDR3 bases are TGTGCCAGCAGCATCAGGGCGGGAGTGCCAGATACGCAGTATTTT.